The rows below give T cell receptor beta chains drawn from one sample of a study of T cells after yellow fever vaccination. One entry per CDR3 protein, called by TCRdb with MiXCR from the 5' RACE reads. Among hundreds of thousands of distinct CDR3 sequences listed, roughly 3.5% were seen once. The starting material was PBMCs, obtained on the day of the yellow fever booster vaccination. All receptors come from a man aged 18 to 30 who received the YFV17D yellow fever vaccine. CDR3s include the opening cysteine and the closing phenylalanine or tryptophan. D genes are given only for firm matches. Clone size is given for some rows only: seen once, a few or many times, or a class if the clone is expanded.

J gene: TRBJ2-1
V gene: TRBV10-3
D gene: TRBD1
clone size: many
CDR3 length: 15
CDR3 DNA: TGTGCCATCGGAAGGGGGCCGGATCCTCAGGATGAGCAGTTCTTC
CDR3 protein: CAIGRGPDPQDEQFF

J gene: TRBJ2-5
V gene: TRBV29-1
D gene: TRBD2
clone size: many
CDR3 length: 14
CDR3 DNA: TGCAGCGTTGAACTCGGGGGGGCCCTAGAGACCCAGTACTTC
CDR3 protein: CSVELGGALETQYF

J gene: TRBJ2-7
V gene: TRBV10-3
D gene: NA
clone size: few
CDR3 length: 17
CDR3 DNA: TGTGCCATCAGTGGAGGGAGTGCCGGACGAGGCCCCTACGAGCAGTACTTC
CDR3 protein: CAISGGSAGRGPYEQYF

J gene: TRBJ1-6
V gene: TRBV7-9
D gene: TRBD1
clone size: few
CDR3 length: 16
CDR3 DNA: TGTGCCAGCAGCAGGACAGGGTATCCCTATAATTCACCCCTCCACTTT
CDR3 protein: CASSRTGYPYNSPLHF

J gene: TRBJ2-7
V gene: TRBV7-9
D gene: TRBD2
clone size: NA
CDR3 length: 16
CDR3 DNA: TGTGCCAGCAGCCAGACTAGCGGCGCCTTATATTACGAGCAGTACTTC
CDR3 protein: CASSQTSGALYYEQYF

J gene: TRBJ1-1
V gene: TRBV7-3
D gene: TRBD1
clone size: many
CDR3 length: 13
CDR3 DNA: TGTGCCAGCAGCTCTGACAGGGCCAATGTAGCTTTCTTT
CDR3 protein: CASSSDRANVAFF

J gene: TRBJ1-4
V gene: TRBV18
D gene: TRBD1
clone size: many
CDR3 length: 15
CDR3 DNA: TGTGCCAGCTCACCCCGACGGACAGGTTTCGAAAAACTGTTTTTT
CDR3 protein: CASSPRRTGFEKLFF

J gene: TRBJ2-1
V gene: TRBV18
D gene: NA
clone size: NA
CDR3 length: 15
CDR3 DNA: TGTGCCAGCTCACCAATCAGGGTCTCCTACAATGAGCAGTTCTTC
CDR3 protein: CASSPIRVSYNEQFF

J gene: TRBJ2-7
V gene: TRBV4-3
D gene: TRBD2
clone size: many
CDR3 length: 16
CDR3 DNA: TGCGCCAGCAGCCTTCAGCGGGGGGCGGGGTCCTACGAGCAGTACTTC
CDR3 protein: CASSLQRGAGSYEQYF

J gene: TRBJ2-4
V gene: TRBV20-1
D gene: TRBD1
clone size: many
CDR3 length: 18
CDR3 DNA: TGCAGTGCTGAGAGGTCGCCGGACAGGGTTCTAGCCAAAAACATTCAGTACTTC
CDR3 protein: CSAERSPDRVLAKNIQYF

J gene: TRBJ2-2
V gene: TRBV7-3
D gene: NA
clone size: few
CDR3 length: 16
CDR3 DNA: TGTGCCAGCAGCTTAGGATACAGGTTTACCCCCGGGGAGCTGTTTTTT
CDR3 protein: CASSLGYRFTPGELFF

J gene: TRBJ1-1
V gene: TRBV7-2
D gene: TRBD1
clone size: many
CDR3 length: 17
CDR3 DNA: TGTGCCAGCAGCTTGGACAGGGCACAACCTTCGAACACTGAAGCTTTCTTT
CDR3 protein: CASSLDRAQPSNTEAFF

J gene: TRBJ2-1
V gene: TRBV7-2
D gene: TRBD1
clone size: many
CDR3 length: 16
CDR3 DNA: TGTGCCAGCAGCTCCATGACAGGGGGCGCAGGGTATGAGCAGTTCTTC
CDR3 protein: CASSSMTGGAGYEQFF

J gene: TRBJ1-1
V gene: TRBV12-5
D gene: NA
clone size: many
CDR3 length: 16
CDR3 DNA: TGTGCTAGTGGTCTGACCTCGATTTCTCAGAACACTGAAGCTTTCTTT
CDR3 protein: CASGLTSISQNTEAFF

J gene: TRBJ2-5
V gene: TRBV3-1
D gene: NA
clone size: many
CDR3 length: 17
CDR3 DNA: TGTGCCAGCAGCCAAGCTTCGGGCAGGGAGGCTTCAGAGACCCAGTACTTC
CDR3 protein: CASSQASGREASETQYF

J gene: TRBJ1-4
V gene: TRBV6-6
D gene: NA
clone size: NA
CDR3 length: 13
CDR3 DNA: TGTGCCAGCAGTTATCGTGAAGGCGAAAAACTGTTTTTT
CDR3 protein: CASSYREGEKLFF

J gene: TRBJ1-5
V gene: TRBV5-1
D gene: NA
clone size: NA
CDR3 length: 15
CDR3 DNA: TGCGCCAGCAGCTTCTCAGGAGTTAGCAATCAGCCCCAGCATTTT
CDR3 protein: CASSFSGVSNQPQHF

J gene: TRBJ2-3
V gene: TRBV27
D gene: NA
clone size: few
CDR3 length: 15
CDR3 DNA: TGTGCCAGCAGTCCCGGGCCGCTTCCAATAGATACGCAGTATTTT
CDR3 protein: CASSPGPLPIDTQYF

J gene: TRBJ2-5
V gene: TRBV5-1
D gene: NA
clone size: NA
CDR3 length: 15
CDR3 DNA: TGCGCCAGCAGCCTACCCTCGACACATGGGGAGACCCAGTACTTC
CDR3 protein: CASSLPSTHGETQYF

J gene: TRBJ1-3
V gene: TRBV6-5
D gene: NA
clone size: few
CDR3 length: 16
CDR3 DNA: TGTGCCAGCAGTTACGTAGGACCGAACTCTGGAAACACCATATATTTT
CDR3 protein: CASSYVGPNSGNTIYF

J gene: TRBJ2-3
V gene: TRBV4-3
D gene: NA
clone size: NA
CDR3 length: 14
CDR3 DNA: TGCGCCAGCAGCCGATCCCCAGGTACAGATACGCAGTATTTT
CDR3 protein: CASSRSPGTDTQYF

J gene: TRBJ2-7
V gene: TRBV5-4
D gene: TRBD2
clone size: NA
CDR3 length: 12
CDR3 DNA: TGTGCCAGCAGCCAGGGAGGGAACGAGCAGTACTTC
CDR3 protein: CASSQGGNEQYF

J gene: TRBJ1-3
V gene: TRBV12-3/TRBV12-4
D gene: TRBD1
clone size: few
CDR3 length: 19
CDR3 DNA: TGTGCCAGCAGTTTGAGGACAGGAATCTTCCGGGACCCTGGAAACACCATATATTTT
CDR3 protein: CASSLRTGIFRDPGNTIYF

J gene: TRBJ2-1
V gene: TRBV5-1
D gene: TRBD1
clone size: many
CDR3 length: 14
CDR3 DNA: TGCGCCAGCGGACAGGAAGCGATGAACAATGAGCAGTTCTTC
CDR3 protein: CASGQEAMNNEQFF

J gene: TRBJ2-2
V gene: TRBV29-1
D gene: NA
clone size: many
CDR3 length: 11
CDR3 DNA: TGCAGCGTTGAATTCACCGGGGAGCTGTTTTTT
CDR3 protein: CSVEFTGELFF

J gene: TRBJ2-5
V gene: TRBV5-1
D gene: NA
clone size: NA
CDR3 length: 15
CDR3 DNA: TGCGCCAGCAGCTCCCGAGAGATGGGACAAGAGACCCAGTACTTC
CDR3 protein: CASSSREMGQETQYF

J gene: TRBJ1-4
V gene: TRBV7-2
D gene: NA
clone size: NA
CDR3 length: 13
CDR3 DNA: TGTGCCAGCAGCTTAGGGACAGACGAAAAACTGTTTTTT
CDR3 protein: CASSLGTDEKLFF

J gene: TRBJ1-1
V gene: TRBV7-9
D gene: TRBD1
clone size: few
CDR3 length: 16
CDR3 DNA: TGTGCCAGCAGCTTAGGTTGGGACAGGGTGAACACTGAAGCTTTCTTT
CDR3 protein: CASSLGWDRVNTEAFF

J gene: TRBJ2-5
V gene: TRBV9
D gene: NA
clone size: few
CDR3 length: 14
CDR3 DNA: TGTGCCAGCAGCGTAGACCGCCCCGGGAAGACCCAGTACTTC
CDR3 protein: CASSVDRPGKTQYF

J gene: TRBJ1-2
V gene: TRBV20-1
D gene: TRBD1
clone size: few
CDR3 length: 13
CDR3 DNA: TGCAGTGTTGAGACAGGGTTGAACTATGGCTACACCTTC
CDR3 protein: CSVETGLNYGYTF

J gene: TRBJ2-5
V gene: TRBV5-1
D gene: TRBD1
clone size: many
CDR3 length: 15
CDR3 DNA: TGCGCCAGCAGCGCGAACGGACAGGGTAGGGAGACCCAGTACTTC
CDR3 protein: CASSANGQGRETQYF

J gene: TRBJ2-6
V gene: TRBV28
D gene: NA
clone size: many
CDR3 length: 14
CDR3 DNA: TGTGCCAGCGTTCGTCTCTCTGGGGCCAACGTCCTGACTTTC
CDR3 protein: CASVRLSGANVLTF

J gene: TRBJ2-3
V gene: TRBV20-1
D gene: NA
clone size: NA
CDR3 length: 13
CDR3 DNA: TGCAGTGCTAGGGTCGGGGAACTGGATACGCAGTATTTT
CDR3 protein: CSARVGELDTQYF

J gene: TRBJ1-2
V gene: TRBV20-1
D gene: TRBD1
clone size: few
CDR3 length: 14
CDR3 DNA: TGCAGTGCTCATCAGGGGGCGAGCACCTATGGCTACACCTTC
CDR3 protein: CSAHQGASTYGYTF

J gene: TRBJ2-4
V gene: TRBV5-6
D gene: NA
clone size: many
CDR3 length: 15
CDR3 DNA: TGTGCCAGCAGCCCCGCTGGGGGGACCAAAAACATTCAGTACTTC
CDR3 protein: CASSPAGGTKNIQYF

J gene: TRBJ1-2
V gene: TRBV7-8
D gene: TRBD1
clone size: NA
CDR3 length: 15
CDR3 DNA: TGTGCCAGCAGCTTAGCCGGGACAGGGGTTCCTGGCTACACCTTC
CDR3 protein: CASSLAGTGVPGYTF

J gene: TRBJ2-5
V gene: TRBV5-1
D gene: TRBD2
clone size: NA
CDR3 length: 15
CDR3 DNA: TGCGCCAGCAGTCCAGATAGCGGGGGAGGAGAGACCCAGTACTTC
CDR3 protein: CASSPDSGGGETQYF

J gene: TRBJ2-5
V gene: TRBV5-5
D gene: TRBD2
clone size: many
CDR3 length: 15
CDR3 DNA: TGTGCCAGCAGCTTGGTGGCGGGGAGGGGTGAGACCCAGTACTTC
CDR3 protein: CASSLVAGRGETQYF

J gene: TRBJ2-4
V gene: TRBV10-2
D gene: NA
clone size: many
CDR3 length: 13
CDR3 DNA: TGCGCCACCCAGATGGGGGGCGAAAACATTCAGTACTTC
CDR3 protein: CATQMGGENIQYF

J gene: TRBJ1-3
V gene: TRBV12-3/TRBV12-4
D gene: NA
clone size: few
CDR3 length: 15
CDR3 DNA: TGTGCCAGCAGACGTACAGCGCTCTCTGGAAACACCATATATTTT
CDR3 protein: CASRRTALSGNTIYF

J gene: TRBJ2-1
V gene: TRBV4-1
D gene: NA
clone size: many
CDR3 length: 15
CDR3 DNA: TGCGCCAGCAGCCGACTGGACAATATGGACAATGAGCAGTTCTTC
CDR3 protein: CASSRLDNMDNEQFF

J gene: TRBJ2-5
V gene: TRBV6-2/TRBV6-3
D gene: NA
clone size: many
CDR3 length: 13
CDR3 DNA: TGTGCCAGCAGTTTAATCGGTCGAGAGACCCAGTACTTC
CDR3 protein: CASSLIGRETQYF

J gene: TRBJ1-2
V gene: TRBV6-2/TRBV6-3
D gene: NA
clone size: NA
CDR3 length: 15
CDR3 DNA: TGTGCCAGGCCCCCAGTTGGCCCAACGGACTATGGCTACACCTTC
CDR3 protein: CARPPVGPTDYGYTF

J gene: TRBJ2-2
V gene: TRBV7-2
D gene: NA
clone size: many
CDR3 length: 13
CDR3 DNA: TGTGCCAGCAGCTTATCTCGGACCGGGGAGCTGTTTTTT
CDR3 protein: CASSLSRTGELFF

J gene: TRBJ2-2
V gene: TRBV2
D gene: TRBD1
clone size: few
CDR3 length: 15
CDR3 DNA: TGTGCCAGCAGGAAGGACAGGGCGAACACCGGGGAGCTGTTTTTT
CDR3 protein: CASRKDRANTGELFF

J gene: TRBJ1-6
V gene: TRBV4-1
D gene: TRBD1
clone size: NA
CDR3 length: 15
CDR3 DNA: TGCGCCAGCAGCGACAGGGAGTTTGGTAATTCACCCCTCCACTTT
CDR3 protein: CASSDREFGNSPLHF

J gene: TRBJ1-5
V gene: TRBV12-3/TRBV12-4
D gene: NA
clone size: many
CDR3 length: 13
CDR3 DNA: TGTGCCAGCAGTTACCAAAGGGATCAGCCCCAGCATTTT
CDR3 protein: CASSYQRDQPQHF

J gene: TRBJ2-5
V gene: TRBV19
D gene: NA
clone size: NA
CDR3 length: 17
CDR3 DNA: TGTGCCAGTAGTCCGACGGAACCTCAAGAGACCGGGGTGACCCAGTACTTC
CDR3 protein: CASSPTEPQETGVTQYF